This TCR beta chain was observed in a study of blood T cell repertoires in COVID-19. Study-wide background: Samples taken during acute and convalescent COVID-19 were collected in the United States, Italy and Spain. PBMCs, B-cell-depleted T cells, or T cells were the source of the cDNA or gDNA that made up the material.

Categorization into cohorts depended on clinical history that participants reported. Shortly before study entry, within 2 weeks, exposed participants had met a COVID-19 case. Germline assignment: CDR1 MNHEY and CDR2 SVGAGI. This CDR3 contains 15 residues. The junction had 10 bases not matched to a gene; V was cut back by 6 bases and J by 5 bases. Only in-frame clones appear in the TCRdb table, and some are missing; sequencing was by immunoSEQ multiplex PCR. Of about 240,000 clones in the sample, around four fifths were seen once. V usage is TRBV6-5 and J usage is TRBJ2-7, with 10 bases fitting TRBD1. The receptor comes from a woman in her thirties or forties who had been exposed to COVID-19. The sample taken for sequencing was PBMCs or T cells enriched from blood (not recorded which). DNA for the CDR3: TGTGCCAGCAGGACCTCTCAAGACAGGGGGCACGAGCAGTACTTC. Translation gives CASRTSQDRGHEQYF.